This passage covers 8 T cell receptor beta chains from one sample sequenced in a study of blood T cells in healthy people across ages. Next came a second PCR, run for about 6 to 12 cycles, which used a sample-barcoded 5' primer along with a J-beta primer mix. TCRdb independently ran MiXCR on the 5' RACE reads; one entry per CDR3 protein. Of some 1.1 million distinct CDR3 sequences in the sample, around two fifths were seen once. Sequences were obtained from blood. The source is a man between 18 and 35 years old in good health.

The chain couples TRBV12-3 or TRBV12-4 to TRBJ2-3, with TRBD2 matching 8 bases. This CDR3 has 14 amino acids. The J segment lost 3 bases and the V segment lost 5 bases, leaving 4 bases of the junction unmatched. Here the CDR3 DNA reads TGTGCCAGCAGTCGGGGGGGCGATACAGATACGCAGTATTTT. Translation: CASSRGGDTDTQYF.

In DNA, the CDR3 is TGTGCCAGCAGTAAAGGACTAGTATATGAGCAGTTCTTC. Translating it yields CASSKGLVYEQFF. The J gene is TRBJ2-1, the V gene TRBV6-5; 7 bases line up with TRBD2. The germline V gene has CDR1 MNHEY and CDR2 SVGAGI. This CDR3 is 13 amino acids long. The junction had 6 bases not matched to a gene; V was cut back by 5 bases and J by 8 bases.

The chain links TRBV20-1 to TRBJ2-1; D gene uncertain. CDR1 is DFQATT and CDR2 is SNEGSKA in the germline V gene (reference sequence). With 8 bases removed from V and 5 bases from J, the gap between germline ends came to 13 bases. This CDR3 contains 12 residues. The DNA for the CDR3 is TGCAGTCCACGGCCCGAGAACAATGAGCAGTTCTTC. Amino acid sequence: CSPRPENNEQFF.

The CDR3 is CAISESAQSSYNEQFF. CDR3 in DNA: TGTGCCATCAGTGAGTCGGCCCAGAGCTCCTACAATGAGCAGTTCTTC. The genes are TRBV10-3 and TRBJ2-1; no clear D. The CDR3 sequence is 16 residues long. Germline assignment: CDR1 ENHRY and CDR2 SYGVKD. Trimming pared 0 bases from V and 0 bases from J, leaving 9 bases between.

This clonotype appeared a few times. The gene calls are TRBV10-3 and TRBJ1-6; TRBD1 aligns across 7 bases. CDR3 length: 15 residues. The V gene's germline CDR1 is ENHRY and CDR2 SYGVKD. V lost 3 bases, J lost 10 bases, and 9 bases stayed unmatched. The CDR3, as DNA: TGTGCCATCAGTGACCGGGACAGTACAAGCTCACCCCTCCACTTT. Its protein product is CAISDRDSTSSPLHF.

The rearrangement uses TRBV6-2 or TRBV6-3 and TRBJ1-2; no definite D call. Germline CDR1 and CDR2: MNHEY and SVGEGT. The CDR3 covers 13 residues. V was cut by 6 bases and J by 8 bases, with 16 bases left in between. The CDR3 sequence: CASSLRSEYGYTF. CDR3 nucleotide sequence: TGTGCCAGCAGCCTACGGTCGGAGTACGGCTACACCTTC.

V is TRBV9 and J is TRBJ1-1, with no clear D. CDR1 is SGDLS and CDR2 is YYNGEE in the germline V gene. The V end was cut by 4 bases, the J end by 1 base, with 17 bases between. The CDR3 has 16 amino acids. DNA of the CDR3: TGTGCCAGCAGCCCTCAGACCGGGAGAGCGAACACTGAAGCTTTCTTT. Its protein is CASSPQTGRANTEAFF.

The rearrangement uses TRBV6-2 or TRBV6-3 and TRBJ1-2; 8 nucleotides match TRBD1. V was pared by 6 bases and J by 8 bases, with 20 bases of the junction left unmatched. Germline CDR1 and CDR2: MNHEY and SVGEGT. CDR3 length: 17 amino acids. The DNA for the CDR3 is TGTGCCAGCAGCCTCCGGACAGGGACCCTCTTACCTTCCGGCTACACCTTC. Amino acid sequence: CASSLRTGTLLPSGYTF.